These T cell receptor beta chains were read from a single sample in a study of blood T cell repertoires in COVID-19. Measured with immunoSEQ multiplex PCR; TCRdb has only the in-frame clones, and not every one. The repertoire holds some 260,000 clones, with 70% to 90% as singletons. Specimen: peripheral blood. These receptors were taken from a man younger than 35 with active or convalescent COVID-19. Each CDR3 is given with its conserved first and last residue. The D gene is left open where the match is weak. Clone size is not always given. Where it is, it says once, few, many or a class for expanded clones.

cdr3_aa: CASRRTGSQPQHF; cdr3_nt: TGTGCCAGCAGGAGAACAGGGTCTCAGCCCCAGCATTTT; d_call: .; clone_size: .; j_call: TRBJ1-5; v_call: TRBV27
cdr3_aa: CASSSWRHNGYTF; cdr3_nt: TGTGCCAGCAGCTCCTGGAGGCATAATGGCTACACCTTC; d_call: .; clone_size: .; j_call: TRBJ1-2; v_call: TRBV11-2
cdr3_aa: CASSQPPQGRDYEQYF; cdr3_nt: TGCGCCAGCAGTCAGCCCCCGCAGGGGAGGGACTACGAGCAGTACTTC; d_call: .; clone_size: .; j_call: TRBJ2-7; v_call: TRBV23-1
cdr3_aa: CASRTVAVGGEQFF; cdr3_nt: TGTGCCAGCAGAACGGTAGCGGTCGGCGGTGAGCAGTTCTTC; d_call: .; clone_size: .; j_call: TRBJ2-1; v_call: TRBV27
cdr3_aa: CASSLRGQGSTYNEQFF; cdr3_nt: TGTGCCAGCAGCTTAAGGGGACAGGGTTCAACCTACAATGAGCAGTTCTTC; d_call: TRBD1; clone_size: .; j_call: TRBJ2-1; v_call: TRBV7-3
cdr3_aa: CASSSPMGRGETQYF; cdr3_nt: TGTGCCAGCAGTTCCCCCATGGGTCGAGGAGAGACCCAGTACTTC; d_call: .; clone_size: .; j_call: TRBJ2-5; v_call: TRBV6-5
cdr3_aa: CASSPQALAGPGVYNEQFF; cdr3_nt: TGTGCCAGCAGCCCCCAAGCTCTAGCGGGGCCCGGGGTCTACAATGAGCAGTTCTTC; d_call: TRBD2; clone_size: .; j_call: TRBJ2-1; v_call: TRBV9
cdr3_aa: CSVNDGAGSPLHF; cdr3_nt: TGCAGCGTCAATGATGGGGCAGGGTCACCCCTCCACTTT; d_call: .; clone_size: once; j_call: TRBJ1-6; v_call: TRBV29-1
cdr3_aa: CASSEGANEKLFF; cdr3_nt: TGTGCCAGCAGTGAAGGAGCAAATGAAAAACTGTTTTTT; d_call: .; clone_size: .; j_call: TRBJ1-4; v_call: TRBV2
cdr3_aa: CASTPSGTSGYNEQFF; cdr3_nt: TGTGCCAGCACCCCTTCCGGGACTAGCGGCTACAATGAGCAGTTCTTC; d_call: TRBD2; clone_size: .; j_call: TRBJ2-1; v_call: TRBV13
cdr3_aa: CAISQPSELAGLAYEQYF; cdr3_nt: TGTGCCATCAGCCAGCCCAGTGAACTAGCGGGCCTGGCCTACGAGCAGTACTTC; d_call: TRBD2; clone_size: .; j_call: TRBJ2-7; v_call: TRBV10-3
cdr3_aa: CASSLGRGEKLFF; cdr3_nt: TGTGCCAGCAGCTTGGGTAGGGGTGAAAAACTGTTTTTT; d_call: .; clone_size: .; j_call: TRBJ1-4; v_call: TRBV5-6
cdr3_aa: CASSGQGWGRNTEAFF; cdr3_nt: TGTGCCAGCAGCGGACAGGGGTGGGGTAGAAACACTGAAGCTTTCTTT; d_call: TRBD1; clone_size: .; j_call: TRBJ1-1; v_call: TRBV14
cdr3_aa: CASSYGHTYEQYF; cdr3_nt: TGTGCCAGCAGCTATGGACATACCTACGAGCAGTACTTC; d_call: .; clone_size: .; j_call: TRBJ2-7; v_call: TRBV5-4
cdr3_aa: CASSPENHSTGYEQYF; cdr3_nt: TGTGCCAGCAGCCCTGAAAATCACAGTACAGGCTACGAGCAGTACTTC; d_call: .; clone_size: .; j_call: TRBJ2-7; v_call: TRBV21-1
cdr3_aa: CASSGRNIQYF; cdr3_nt: TGTGCCAGCAGCGGCAGGAACATTCAGTACTTC; d_call: .; clone_size: .; j_call: TRBJ2-4; v_call: TRBV7-2
cdr3_aa: CASSVETYTEAFF; cdr3_nt: TGTGCCAGCAGCGTAGAGACATACACTGAAGCTTTCTTT; d_call: .; clone_size: .; j_call: TRBJ1-1; v_call: TRBV9
cdr3_aa: CASSALRTSGPAGQFF; cdr3_nt: TGTGCCAGCAGCGCTCTCCGGACTAGCGGTCCGGCGGGGCAGTTCTTC; d_call: TRBD2; clone_size: .; j_call: TRBJ2-1; v_call: TRBV9
cdr3_aa: CASSPDSIDGYTF; cdr3_nt: TGTGCCAGCAGTCCCGACAGCATAGATGGCTACACCTTC; d_call: .; clone_size: .; j_call: TRBJ1-2; v_call: TRBV6-2/TRBV6-3
cdr3_aa: CASSIDVAGTSGTNSYEQYF; cdr3_nt: TGTGCCAGTAGTATAGATGTCGCCGGGACTAGCGGGACTAACTCCTACGAGCAGTACTTC; d_call: TRBD2; clone_size: .; j_call: TRBJ2-7; v_call: TRBV19
cdr3_aa: CASRSGQYNSPLHF; cdr3_nt: TGTGCCAGCAGGTCGGGACAGTATAATTCACCCCTCCACTTT; d_call: TRBD1; clone_size: .; j_call: TRBJ1-6; v_call: TRBV6-5
cdr3_aa: CASSPRTAALNTEAFF; cdr3_nt: TGTGCCAGCTCACCACGCACAGCCGCTCTGAACACTGAAGCTTTCTTT; d_call: .; clone_size: .; j_call: TRBJ1-1; v_call: TRBV18
cdr3_aa: CAWSVGTSPPYEQYF; cdr3_nt: TGTGCCTGGAGTGTCGGGACTAGCCCCCCATACGAGCAGTACTTC; d_call: TRBD2; clone_size: .; j_call: TRBJ2-7; v_call: TRBV30
cdr3_aa: CASSQAISGGVTQYF; cdr3_nt: TGCGCCAGCAGCCAAGCGATTAGCGGGGGGGTGACCCAGTACTTC; d_call: TRBD2; clone_size: .; j_call: TRBJ2-5; v_call: TRBV4-3
cdr3_aa: CASSVAGEPNTGELFF; cdr3_nt: TGTGCCAGCAGCGTGGCCGGGGAACCGAACACCGGGGAGCTGTTTTTT; d_call: .; clone_size: .; j_call: TRBJ2-2; v_call: TRBV9
cdr3_aa: CASSLDRWQETQYF; cdr3_nt: TGTGCCAGCAGCTTAGACAGGTGGCAAGAGACCCAGTACTTC; d_call: .; clone_size: .; j_call: TRBJ2-5; v_call: TRBV7-3
cdr3_aa: CASSYVGRVSSPLHF; cdr3_nt: TGTGCCAGCAGTTACGTGGGCAGGGTTAGTTCACCCCTCCACTTT; d_call: .; clone_size: .; j_call: TRBJ1-6; v_call: TRBV6-5
cdr3_aa: CASSLTGEPNSPLHF; cdr3_nt: TGTGCCAGCAGCTTAACAGGGGAACCTAATTCACCCCTCCACTTT; d_call: TRBD1; clone_size: .; j_call: TRBJ1-6; v_call: TRBV7-2
cdr3_aa: CASSPRDSRSYEQYF; cdr3_nt: TGTGCCAGCAGTCCGAGGGACTCCCGCTCCTACGAGCAGTACTTC; d_call: .; clone_size: once; j_call: TRBJ2-7; v_call: TRBV28
cdr3_aa: CAISEHSSGEKLFF; cdr3_nt: TGTGCCATCAGTGAGCACTCGTCGGGGGAAAAACTGTTTTTT; d_call: .; clone_size: .; j_call: TRBJ1-4; v_call: TRBV10-3
cdr3_aa: CASSESTGDQPQHF; cdr3_nt: TGTGCCAGCAGTGAAAGTACGGGAGATCAGCCCCAGCATTTT; d_call: .; clone_size: once; j_call: TRBJ1-5; v_call: TRBV6-1
cdr3_aa: CASTKTGLETQYF; cdr3_nt: TGTGCCAGCACCAAGACAGGGTTGGAGACCCAGTACTTC; d_call: TRBD1; clone_size: once; j_call: TRBJ2-5; v_call: TRBV6-5
cdr3_aa: CASSESGREYNEQFF; cdr3_nt: TGCGCCAGCAGTGAGTCGGGGCGGGAGTACAATGAGCAGTTCTTC; d_call: TRBD2; clone_size: .; j_call: TRBJ2-1; v_call: TRBV10-1
cdr3_aa: CASSQGGTKEIRNTIYF; cdr3_nt: TGCGCCAGCAGCCAAGGTGGGACAAAGGAGATTAGGAACACCATATATTTT; d_call: .; clone_size: .; j_call: TRBJ1-3; v_call: TRBV4-1
cdr3_aa: CATSNGVHSNQPQHF; cdr3_nt: TGTGCCACCAGCAACGGGGTTCATAGCAATCAGCCCCAGCATTTT; d_call: .; clone_size: .; j_call: TRBJ1-5; v_call: TRBV15
cdr3_aa: CASMVISRGTYEQYF; cdr3_nt: TGTGCCAGCATGGTCATTTCCAGAGGGACCTACGAGCAGTACTTC; d_call: .; clone_size: .; j_call: TRBJ2-7; v_call: TRBV28
cdr3_aa: CASSVAGARNTGELFF; cdr3_nt: TGTGCCAGCAGCGTAGCGGGAGCTAGGAACACCGGGGAGCTGTTTTTT; d_call: .; clone_size: .; j_call: TRBJ2-2; v_call: TRBV9
cdr3_aa: CASSRQATNEKLFF; cdr3_nt: TGTGCCAGTAGTAGACAGGCAACTAATGAAAAACTGTTTTTT; d_call: .; clone_size: .; j_call: TRBJ1-4; v_call: TRBV6-5
cdr3_aa: CAWRGDDQPQHF; cdr3_nt: TGTGCCTGGCGGGGGGACGATCAGCCCCAGCATTTT; d_call: .; clone_size: .; j_call: TRBJ1-5; v_call: TRBV30
cdr3_aa: CASSMTENTEAFF; cdr3_nt: TGCGCCAGCAGCATGACAGAGAACACTGAAGCTTTCTTT; d_call: .; clone_size: .; j_call: TRBJ1-1; v_call: TRBV5-1
cdr3_aa: CASSLSTGEEKLFF; cdr3_nt: TGTGCCAGCAGTTTATCAACAGGGGAGGAAAAACTGTTTTTT; d_call: TRBD1; clone_size: .; j_call: TRBJ1-4; v_call: TRBV28
cdr3_aa: CASSLQRGGFSEQFF; cdr3_nt: TGCGCCAGCAGCCTCCAGCGGGGGGGTTTCAGTGAGCAGTTCTTC; d_call: TRBD2; clone_size: .; j_call: TRBJ2-1; v_call: TRBV5-1
cdr3_aa: CASSRGPYYGYTF; cdr3_nt: TGTGCCAGCAGTCGAGGGCCCTACTATGGCTACACCTTC; d_call: .; clone_size: few; j_call: TRBJ1-2; v_call: TRBV7-3
cdr3_aa: CASALAGDYNEQFF; cdr3_nt: TGTGCCAGCGCCCTAGCGGGCGACTACAATGAGCAGTTCTTC; d_call: TRBD2; clone_size: .; j_call: TRBJ2-1; v_call: TRBV28
cdr3_aa: CASSLGTVNTEAFF; cdr3_nt: TGCGCCAGCAGCTTGGGAACAGTCAACACTGAAGCTTTCTTT; d_call: .; clone_size: .; j_call: TRBJ1-1; v_call: TRBV5-1
cdr3_aa: CASSIRGSEAFF; cdr3_nt: TGTGCCAGTAGTATACGGGGGTCCGAAGCTTTCTTT; d_call: .; clone_size: .; j_call: TRBJ1-1; v_call: TRBV19
cdr3_aa: CSASYPGLAGGLVANEQFF; cdr3_nt: TGCAGTGCTAGTTATCCCGGACTAGCGGGAGGGCTAGTTGCGAATGAGCAGTTCTTC; d_call: TRBD2; clone_size: .; j_call: TRBJ2-1; v_call: TRBV20-1